Listed below are T cell receptor beta chains from one sample, sequenced in a study of OX40 agonist ivuxolimab in advanced cancers. Sequenced by immunoSEQ multiplex PCR; TCRdb stores in-frame clones only, minus some. The sample lists some 150,000 clones, about nine tenths occurring once. Sequences were derived from CD4+ or CD8+ T cells sorted from blood, sampled in a trial of the OX40 agonist ivuxolimab. The receptors were gathered from an adult with an advanced solid tumor such as melanoma, head and neck, liver or kidney cancer. Each CDR3 is given with its conserved first and last residue. Fields, in order: CDR3 DNA, CDR3 protein, D gene, V gene, J gene. D genes are given only for firm matches.

TGCAGCGTTGACAGTGAAGGAAACACCATATATTTT	CSVDSEGNTIYF	.	TRBV29-1	TRBJ1-3
TGTGCCAGCAGCTTACCACAGCCTAATGAAAAACTGTTTTTT	CASSLPQPNEKLFF	.	TRBV7-9	TRBJ1-4
TGTGCCATCTCCGGGACAGGGGGCTACAATGAGCAGTTCTTC	CAISGTGGYNEQFF	TRBD1	TRBV2	TRBJ2-1
TGTGCCAGCAGTGAAGATGTGTGGTCTAGCACAGATACGCAGTATTTT	CASSEDVWSSTDTQYF	.	TRBV6-1	TRBJ2-3
TGTGCCAGCAGCCTAGTCGGTGCAGGGACATCCGAGCAGTACTTC	CASSLVGAGTSEQYF	.	TRBV14	TRBJ2-7
TGCAGTGCTAGTCTATACTACGAGCAGTACTTC	CSASLYYEQYF	.	TRBV20-1	TRBJ2-7
TGTGCCAGCACGCGGGTCTCCTACAATGAGCAGTTCTTC	CASTRVSYNEQFF	.	TRBV6-5	TRBJ2-1
TGTGCCAGCAGCTTCCAAGAGACCCAGTACTTC	CASSFQETQYF	.	TRBV5-6	TRBJ2-5
TGTGCCAGCAGCCGGGGGACAGATAGCAATCAGCCCCAGCATTTT	CASSRGTDSNQPQHF	TRBD1	TRBV6-5	TRBJ1-5
TGTGCCAGCATCCCCTCCCCGACAGGGGGCTACGAGCAGTACTTC	CASIPSPTGGYEQYF	TRBD1	TRBV11-3	TRBJ2-7
TGTGCCAGCAGTTACTCGTTCGGATCTCGAGGCAATGAGCAGTTCTTC	CASSYSFGSRGNEQFF	.	TRBV6-5	TRBJ2-1
TGTGCCAGCAGCTTAGTACTAGCGGGACAAGAGACCCAGTACTTC	CASSLVLAGQETQYF	TRBD2	TRBV7-9	TRBJ2-5
TGTGCCTGGAGTGTTCGACCGTCACAGGGAGAAAAACTGTTTTTT	CAWSVRPSQGEKLFF	.	TRBV30	TRBJ1-4
TGCAGCGTTGACCTAGCGGGGAGCGGTGAGCAGTTCTTC	CSVDLAGSGEQFF	TRBD2	TRBV29-1	TRBJ2-1
TGTGCCAGTAGTGAATCCACAGGGGAGGCCCAGCCCCAGCATTTT	CASSESTGEAQPQHF	TRBD1	TRBV19	TRBJ1-5
TGTGCCAGCAGCGTAGAGGTAGCGGGAACCCCCTACGAGCAGTACTTC	CASSVEVAGTPYEQYF	TRBD2	TRBV9	TRBJ2-7
TGCGCCAGCATGGGGACCCTGAACACTGAAGCTTTCTTT	CASMGTLNTEAFF	.	TRBV5-1	TRBJ1-1
TGTGCCAGCAGCTCAAGGGATCGGACAGGCAATGGCTACACCTTC	CASSSRDRTGNGYTF	TRBD1	TRBV7-9	TRBJ1-2
TGTGCCAGCAGCCCTCGGGACAGCTACTACGAGCAGTACTTC	CASSPRDSYYEQYF	TRBD1	TRBV7-9	TRBJ2-7